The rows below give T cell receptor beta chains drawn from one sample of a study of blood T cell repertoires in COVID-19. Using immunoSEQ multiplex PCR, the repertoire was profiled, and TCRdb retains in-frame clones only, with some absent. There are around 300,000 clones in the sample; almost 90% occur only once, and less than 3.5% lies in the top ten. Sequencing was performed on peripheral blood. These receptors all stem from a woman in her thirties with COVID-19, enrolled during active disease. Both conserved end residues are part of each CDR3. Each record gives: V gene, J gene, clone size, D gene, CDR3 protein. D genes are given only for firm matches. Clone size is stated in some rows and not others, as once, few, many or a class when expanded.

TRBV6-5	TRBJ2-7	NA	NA	CASSYLDEQYF
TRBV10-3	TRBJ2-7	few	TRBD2	CAIRGTSGDYEQYF
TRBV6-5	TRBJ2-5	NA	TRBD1	CASSSGTVRGETQYF
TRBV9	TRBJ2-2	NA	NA	CASSYRGAEAGELFF
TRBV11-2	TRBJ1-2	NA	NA	CASSLESDYGYTF
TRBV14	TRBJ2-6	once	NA	CASSLAGSGANVLTF
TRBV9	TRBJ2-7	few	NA	CASSPSGLSYEQYF
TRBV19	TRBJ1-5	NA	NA	CASASQFNQPQHF
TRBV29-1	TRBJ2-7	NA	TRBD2	CSARGAGGPFEQYF
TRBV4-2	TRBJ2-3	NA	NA	CASSRSGPDTQYF
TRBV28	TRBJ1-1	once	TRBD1	CASSFLAGGGETEAFF
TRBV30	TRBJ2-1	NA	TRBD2	CAWFLAGNEQFF
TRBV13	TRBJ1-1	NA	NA	CASSPDTNTEAFF
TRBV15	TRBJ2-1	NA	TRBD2	CATSRAPGRGRDNEQFF
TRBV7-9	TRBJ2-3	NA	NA	CASSPNRETDTQYF
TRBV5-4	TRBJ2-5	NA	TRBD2	CASSGSGSQETQYF
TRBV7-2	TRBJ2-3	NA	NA	CASSPGYFTDTQYF
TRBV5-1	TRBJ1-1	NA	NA	CASGREVGTEAFF
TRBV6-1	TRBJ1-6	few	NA	CASSDGTTGSPLHF
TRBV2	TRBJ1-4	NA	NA	CASSSIPNEKLFF
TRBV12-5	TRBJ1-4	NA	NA	CASGPDIATNEKLFF
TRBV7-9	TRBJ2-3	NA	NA	CASTIFGVGGTDTQYF
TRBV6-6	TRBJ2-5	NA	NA	CASSYLGTTGVETQYF
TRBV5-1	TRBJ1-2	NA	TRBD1	CASTRTGGAYSLTF
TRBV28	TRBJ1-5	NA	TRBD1	CASSSGQGGQPQHF
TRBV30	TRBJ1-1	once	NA	CAWSVDINTEAFF
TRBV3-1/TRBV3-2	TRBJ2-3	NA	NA	CASSQRGGSDTQYF